Here is one T cell receptor beta chain with its context. Its specificity is not known. These data originate in a study of breast tumors, draining lymph nodes, adjacent tissues. From the multiplex PCR reads, TCRdb called clonotypes with MiXCR, one entry per CDR3 protein. This sample has tens of thousands of distinct CDR3 sequences, with 63% found just once. The CDR3 is 14 residues long. V lost 5 bases and J lost 9; bases outside the gene matches: 6. CDR1 and CDR2 from the germline V gene are SGHAT and FQNNGV. Study-wide findings and caveats: Most tumor T cells seemingly derive from lymph node, then expand in tumor. That most tumor T cells come from lymph nodes remained unproven. Tumors had less TCR diversity than lymph nodes, more than nontumor tissue.

The V gene is TRBV11-2, the J gene TRBJ1-6; TRBD1 matches at 8 bases. The material sequenced was breast tumor tissue. The sequence was obtained from a female donor with breast cancer. Some clones in this sample may be carry-over from other donors' samples. CDR3 sequence reads: CASSPRTGFSPLHF. DNA of the CDR3: TGTGCCAGCAGCCCACGGACAGGGTTTTCACCCCTCCACTTT.